The 8 T cell receptor beta chains listed next were all sequenced from one sample in a study of T cell changes during pregnancy in multiple sclerosis. The method was immunoSEQ multiplex PCR; TCRdb's version includes in-frame clones alone and lacks a portion of them. The table shows tens of thousands of clones, with approximately 94% occurring only once. This material consisted of peripheral blood, taken in the third trimester of pregnancy. These receptor sequences come from a female donor with multiple sclerosis, enrolled in a pregnancy study.

This sequence joins TRBV6-5 and TRBJ2-5; 8 nucleotides agree with TRBD2. Germline lookup yields CDR1 MNHEY and CDR2 SVGAGI. This CDR3 region has 13 residues. V was pared by 8 bases and J by 4 bases, with 6 bases of the junction left unmatched. CDR3 DNA: TGTGCCAGCTCGATAAGCGGGAGAGAGACCCAGTACTTC. Translating gives CASSISGRETQYF.

The chain combines TRBV7-9 with TRBJ2-5; D might be TRBD1 (7 bases). From germline, CDR1 is SEHNR and CDR2 FQNEAQ (reference sequence). V was shortened by 2 bases and J by 4 bases, with 14 bases between the two germline ends. The CDR3 length is 15 residues. For the CDR3, the DNA is TGTGCCAGCAGCTTATTAGCAGGGGGACTAGAGACCCAGTACTTC. Protein sequence: CASSLLAGGLETQYF.

In its sample, this clone was seen once. The V gene is TRBV5-1, the J gene TRBJ2-1, with D perhaps matching TRBD2 (5 bases). Trimming removed 0 bases at V and 12 bases at J, with 19 bases between. The CDR3 is made up of 15 amino acids. CDR1 SGHRS and CDR2 YFSETQ come from the germline V gene. The CDR3 bases are TGCGCCAGCAGCTTGGAGGCTAGCACCAATATCGGGCAGTTCTTC. Residues: CASSLEASTNIGQFF. Complete variable domain (other parts from reference TRBV5-1 and TRBJ2-1): KAGVTQTPRYLIKTRGQQVTLSCSPISGHRSVSWYQQTPGQGLQFLFEYFSETQRNKGNFPGRFSGRQFSNSRSEMNVSTLELGDSALYLCASSLEASTNIGQFFGPGTRLTVL.

The chain carries TRBV7-2 and TRBJ2-5; 8 nucleotides line up with TRBD1. The CDR3 is made up of 16 amino acids. Trimming at V came to 5 bases and at J to 4 bases, leaving 12 bases not matched to a gene. Germline values: CDR1 SGHTA, CDR2 FQGNSA. Here the CDR3 reads CASSTRQGSRIETQYF. Here the CDR3 DNA reads TGTGCCAGCAGCACCAGACAGGGGTCCCGCATAGAGACCCAGTACTTC.

The rearrangement joins TRBV5-4 to TRBJ2-5; 15 bases are shared with TRBD2. The junction had 14 bases not matched to a gene; V was cut back by 1 base and J by 4 bases. Germline CDR1 and CDR2: SGHNT and YYREEE (reference sequence). CDR3 length equals 20 residues. The CDR3 DNA is TGTGCCAGCAGCTTGACCCCCGGACTAGCGGGAGGGCAGGGGCGAGAGACCCAGTACTTC. Its protein product is CASSLTPGLAGGQGRETQYF.

CDR3 loop: CASSLISGTQYF. The CDR3, as DNA: TGTGCCAGCAGCTTAATATCGGGTACGCAGTATTTT. The chain employs TRBV7-3 and TRBJ2-3, with no clear D. Germline V gene sequence: CDR1 SGHTA, CDR2 FQGTGA. The CDR3 runs to 12 residues. Trimming stripped 1 base from V and 8 bases from J, with 7 bases between. Combining the CDR3 with reference TRBV7-3 and TRBJ2-3 gives the whole variable domain GAGVSQTPSNKVTEKGKYVELRCDPISGHTALYWYRQSLGQGPEFLIYFQGTGAADDSGLPNDRFFAVRPEGSVSTLKIQRTERGDSAVYLCASSLISGTQYFGPGTRLTVL.

The chain recombines TRBV11-2 with TRBJ2-1; tentatively, D is TRBD2 (6 bases). Per germline, CDR1 SGHAT and CDR2 FQNNGV. The CDR3 loop spans 12 amino acids. V was cut by 2 bases and J by 11 bases, with 10 bases left in between. For the CDR3, the DNA is TGTGCCAGCAGCTTAACTCGGGAGAAGCAGTTCTTC. This sequence encodes CASSLTREKQFF.

The rearrangement links TRBV7-6 to TRBJ2-3, with D possibly being TRBD2 (6 bases). The CDR3 consists of 14 residues. V was pared by 0 bases and J by 5 bases, with 9 bases between. Germline assignment: CDR1 SGHVS and CDR2 FNYEAQ. Here the CDR3 reads CASSLAPGEDTQYF. In nucleotides, the CDR3 is TGTGCCAGCAGCTTAGCGCCGGGGGAAGATACGCAGTATTTT.